This is a list of T cell receptor beta chains from one sample in a study of control samples from healthy donors and cancer patients. Method: immunoSEQ multiplex PCR; TCRdb's copy keeps in-frame clones and lacks some. The sample holds 200,000 or so clones, about 91% seen once. Input material: blood. These receptors all stem from a man younger than 45 in good health. CDR3s include the opening cysteine and the closing phenylalanine or tryptophan. D genes are given only for firm matches. Clone sizes are given selectively: once, few, many, or a class where the clone is expanded.

j_call | v_call | clone_size | d_call | cdr3_nt | cdr3_aa
TRBJ1-2 | TRBV10-3 | once | - | TGTGCCATCAGTGATGATAGGTTCTATGGCTACACCTTC | CAISDDRFYGYTF
TRBJ1-4 | TRBV2 | - | TRBD1 | TGTGCCAGCAGTGCTCAGGGGGCTAGAGAAAAACTGTTTTTT | CASSAQGAREKLFF
TRBJ1-6 | TRBV18 | - | TRBD1 | TGTGCCAGCTCACCAGACAGGGATTCACCCCTCCACTTT | CASSPDRDSPLHF
TRBJ2-4 | TRBV5-1 | - | - | TGCGCCAGCAGCTTGGCAGGGATCAAAAACATTCAGTACTTC | CASSLAGIKNIQYF
TRBJ1-4 | TRBV19 | - | - | TGTGCCAGTAGCCCACAGTCCCGGTGGGAAAAACTGTTTTTT | CASSPQSRWEKLFF
TRBJ1-2 | TRBV19 | - | - | TGTGCCAGTAGCCCTGAGGACCGGGACTATGGCTACACCTTC | CASSPEDRDYGYTF
TRBJ1-4 | TRBV12-5 | - | TRBD1 | TGTGCTAGTGGTCCGGGACAGGTGAATGAAAAACTGTTTTTT | CASGPGQVNEKLFF
TRBJ2-3 | TRBV6-2/TRBV6-3 | - | TRBD2 | TGTGCCAGCAGTACAAAGACTAGCGGGGGTAGTGATACGCAGTATTTT | CASSTKTSGGSDTQYF
TRBJ2-7 | TRBV9 | - | - | TGTGCCAGCAGCGTAGAGGGCAGGGGCCCCTACGAGCAGTACTTC | CASSVEGRGPYEQYF
TRBJ1-6 | TRBV7-8 | - | - | TGTGCCAGCAGCTTAGCCATCACCGATTCACCCCTCCACTTT | CASSLAITDSPLHF
TRBJ2-3 | TRBV14 | few | - | TGTGCCAGCAGCTCTGGACGGCACTTACAATACACAGATACGCAGTATTTT | CASSSGRHLQYTDTQYF
TRBJ2-3 | TRBV7-3 | - | TRBD2 | TGTGCCAGCAGCCGCGGGGGGGCAGGCGCAGATACGCAGTATTTT | CASSRGGAGADTQYF
TRBJ2-7 | TRBV9 | - | - | TGTGCCAGCAGCGCGGACAACTCCTACGAGCAGTACTTC | CASSADNSYEQYF
TRBJ2-1 | TRBV13 | - | - | TGTGCCAGCAGCTTAGGGTGGGGGGCCTACAATGAGCAGTTCTTC | CASSLGWGAYNEQFF
TRBJ2-1 | TRBV6-5 | once | - | TGTGCCAGCACCCGACAGGAGTCCTACAATGAGCAGTTCTTC | CASTRQESYNEQFF
TRBJ1-1 | TRBV2 | few | - | TGTGCCAGCAGTGAAGCAAGGGGGACTGAAGCTTTCTTT | CASSEARGTEAFF
TRBJ2-7 | TRBV13 | - | - | TGTGCCAGCAGCCTACGGGCTAACCACGAGCAGTACTTC | CASSLRANHEQYF
TRBJ1-5 | TRBV30 | - | - | TGTGCCTGGAGTTCACAGGTAGATCAGCCCCAGCATTTT | CAWSSQVDQPQHF
TRBJ1-2 | TRBV30 | - | - | TGTGCCTGGAGTGTACTTAGGGGACAACCAAAGGGCTACACCTTC | CAWSVLRGQPKGYTF
TRBJ1-4 | TRBV9 | - | - | TGTGCCAGCAGCTCGGACCTCGGAGAAAAACTGTTTTTT | CASSSDLGEKLFF
TRBJ1-2 | TRBV10-3 | - | TRBD1 | TGTGCCATCAGTGCCACCCCTGGACAGGGGGGGAACTATGGCTACACCTTC | CAISATPGQGGNYGYTF
TRBJ1-4 | TRBV28 | - | - | TGTGCCAGCAGCCGAGGAGCGGCGGGCGATGAAAAACTGTTTTTT | CASSRGAAGDEKLFF
TRBJ2-1 | TRBV7-2 | - | TRBD2 | TGTGCCAGCAGCTCATTAGCGGGCTCCTACAATGAGCAGTTCTTC | CASSSLAGSYNEQFF
TRBJ2-2 | TRBV5-4 | - | - | TGTGCCAGCAGCTCGCCCTCGTCCGGGGAGCTGTTTTTT | CASSSPSSGELFF
TRBJ2-4 | TRBV7-9 | - | - | TGTGCCAGCAGCTGGGGGGAAGCCAAAAACATTCAGTACTTC | CASSWGEAKNIQYF
TRBJ2-7 | TRBV7-2 | once | TRBD2 | TGTGCCAGCAGCTTAGTAGTAGCGGGTGAGCAGTACTTC | CASSLVVAGEQYF
TRBJ1-1 | TRBV12-3/TRBV12-4 | - | - | TGTGCCAGCAAACCGGGCCTTAACACTGAAGCTTTCTTT | CASKPGLNTEAFF
TRBJ2-7 | TRBV18 | - | TRBD1 | TGTGCCAGCTCACCATGGGACAGGGGTTTGGGGCAGTACTTC | CASSPWDRGLGQYF
TRBJ2-1 | TRBV5-1 | - | TRBD2 | TGCGCCAGCAGCTTGGTGTTCGCGGGGGCCTACAATGAGCAGTTCTTC | CASSLVFAGAYNEQFF
TRBJ1-4 | TRBV27 | - | - | TGTGCCAGCAGTTTAGGTAGTTATAATGAAAAACTGTTTTTT | CASSLGSYNEKLFF
TRBJ2-6 | TRBV5-1 | - | - | TGCGCCAGCAGCTTGGCCGAGGGATCTGGGGCCAACGTCCTGACTTTC | CASSLAEGSGANVLTF
TRBJ2-7 | TRBV9 | - | - | TGTGCCAGCAGCCCTCGCAGGGATCCCTACGAGCAGTACTTC | CASSPRRDPYEQYF
TRBJ2-2 | TRBV3-1/TRBV3-2 | - | - | TGTGCCAGCAGCCAAGGGCACCAGACCGGGGAGCTGTTTTTT | CASSQGHQTGELFF
TRBJ1-4 | TRBV6-6 | few | TRBD1 | TGTGCCAGCAGTGGGACAGGGCGCGAAAAACTGTTTTTT | CASSGTGREKLFF
TRBJ1-1 | TRBV21-1 | - | - | TGTGCCAGCAGCAAAACCCAAACAGGGGGAAGAAGCGTGAACACTGAAGCTTTCTTT | CASSKTQTGGRSVNTEAFF
TRBJ1-4 | TRBV5-5 | - | - | TGTGCCAGCAGCCACAGGTTTGCAACTAATGAAAAACTGTTTTTT | CASSHRFATNEKLFF
TRBJ2-3 | TRBV11-2 | - | TRBD2 | TGTGCCAGCAGGTCTATAGCGGGGGGGCCTGATAGAATCGATACGCAGTATTTT | CASRSIAGGPDRIDTQYF
TRBJ2-3 | TRBV12-5 | - | - | TGTGCTAGTGGTTTAGAGCGGACGGGCACAGATACGCAGTATTTT | CASGLERTGTDTQYF
TRBJ2-7 | TRBV20-1 | - | TRBD1 | TGCAGTGCTAGTAACGACAGGGTATTGTACGAGCAGTACTTC | CSASNDRVLYEQYF
TRBJ1-3 | TRBV4-2 | - | TRBD1 | TGTGCCAGCAGCCAGGAAAGACAGGGTTCCCCATTATGGTTT | CASSQERQGSPLWF
TRBJ1-1 | TRBV6-2/TRBV6-3 | few | - | TGTGCCAGCAGTTCTCACGAAGGGGGTTCCACTGAAGCTTTCTTT | CASSSHEGGSTEAFF
TRBJ1-1 | TRBV9 | - | TRBD1 | TGTGCCAGCAGTTCGTTTCAGGGGGAAAGGACTGAAGCTTTCTTT | CASSSFQGERTEAFF
TRBJ1-1 | TRBV13 | - | TRBD1 | TGTGCCAGCAGTGTGCGGGACAGGGAAGGAGCTTTCTTT | CASSVRDREGAFF
TRBJ1-4 | TRBV5-4 | - | - | TGTGCCAGCAGCTGGGAGGGTGCAACTAATGAAAAACTGTTTTTT | CASSWEGATNEKLFF
TRBJ2-7 | TRBV15 | - | - | TGTGCCACCAGCACCAGGGCCCCGTTAAGCTACGAGCAGTACTTC | CATSTRAPLSYEQYF
TRBJ1-2 | TRBV6-5 | - | TRBD1 | TGTGCCAGCAGTCCCAGGGGGTCCGGAGATGGTTACACCTTC | CASSPRGSGDGYTF
TRBJ1-2 | TRBV7-6 | few | - | TGTGCCAGCAGCTTAGGTAGTTCGGCAGGGGAAGGCGGCTACACCTTC | CASSLGSSAGEGGYTF
TRBJ1-2 | TRBV27 | - | - | TGTGCCAGCAGTCCGCTGACAGATATCTATGGCTACACCTTC | CASSPLTDIYGYTF